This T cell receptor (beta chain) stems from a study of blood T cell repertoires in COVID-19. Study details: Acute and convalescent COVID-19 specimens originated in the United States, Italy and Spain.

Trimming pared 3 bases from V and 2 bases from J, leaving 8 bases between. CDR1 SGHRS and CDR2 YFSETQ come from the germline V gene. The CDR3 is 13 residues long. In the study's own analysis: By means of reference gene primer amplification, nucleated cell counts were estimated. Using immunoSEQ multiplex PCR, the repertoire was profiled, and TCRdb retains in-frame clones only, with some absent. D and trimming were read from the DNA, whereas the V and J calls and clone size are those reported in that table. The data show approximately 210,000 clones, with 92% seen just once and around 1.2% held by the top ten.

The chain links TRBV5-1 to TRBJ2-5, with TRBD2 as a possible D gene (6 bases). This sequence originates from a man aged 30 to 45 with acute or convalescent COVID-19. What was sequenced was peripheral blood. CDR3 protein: CASSWRVQETQYF. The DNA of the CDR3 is TGCGCCAGCAGCTGGAGGGTACAAGAGACCCAGTACTTC. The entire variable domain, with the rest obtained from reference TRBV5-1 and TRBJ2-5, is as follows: KAGVTQTPRYLIKTRGQQVTLSCSPISGHRSVSWYQQTPGQGLQFLFEYFSETQRNKGNFPGRFSGRQFSNSRSEMNVSTLELGDSALYLCASSWRVQETQYFGPGTRLLVL.